The 13 T cell receptor beta chains below come from one sample, sequenced in a study of PD-1 blockade in classical Hodgkin lymphoma. This table comes from immunoSEQ multiplex PCR, and its TCRdb copy is limited to in-frame clones, with some not included. This table has over 75,000 clones, less than 95% appearing once. This sample's time point: cycle 4 day 1 (C4D1), after less than 7 weeks of nivolumab. Brentuximab vedotin exposure varied, and every patient relapsed after autologous stem cell transplantation. This material consisted of peripheral blood mononuclear cells (PBMCs), taken before the fourth cycle of nivolumab. The source is a human donor with classical Hodgkin lymphoma.

The rearrangement links TRBV7-3 to TRBJ2-3, with TRBD2 identical over 14 bases. Per germline, CDR1 SGHTA and CDR2 FQGTGA. V trimming: 3 bases; J trimming: 4 bases; junction bases outside the gene matches: 0. The CDR3 sequence is 15 residues long. The CDR3 nucleotides are TGTGCCAGCAGCTTGACTAGCGGGGGGGCAGATACGCAGTATTTT. This encodes CASSLTSGGADTQYF.

This rearrangement joins TRBV19 to TRBJ1-1, with 11 bases fitting TRBD1. V lost 4 bases, J lost 5 bases, and 3 bases stayed unmatched. Per the germline V gene, CDR1 is LNHDA and CDR2 is SQIVND (reference sequence). This CDR3 spans 14 amino acids. The CDR3: CASSTRDRGTEAFF. The CDR3 DNA follows: TGTGCCAGTAGTACCCGGGACAGGGGGACTGAAGCTTTCTTT.

The chain is built from TRBV27 and TRBJ2-7, with 11 bases lining up with TRBD2. CDR3 length equals 15 residues. The J segment lost 6 bases and the V segment lost 3 bases, leaving 7 bases of the junction unmatched. Germline loops: CDR1 MNHEY, CDR2 SMNVEV (reference sequence). The CDR3 reads CASSLGTSGGGEQYF. The CDR3 bases are TGTGCCAGCAGTTTGGGCACTAGCGGGGGAGGCGAGCAGTACTTC.

The chain is built from TRBV30 and TRBJ1-6; D might be TRBD1 (6 bases). The CDR3 sequence is 17 residues long. Germline values: CDR1 GTSNPN, CDR2 SVGIG (reference sequence). The V end was cut by 3 bases, the J end by 9 bases, with 24 bases between. As DNA, the CDR3 is TGTGCCTGGAGCTTAGCCAAACAGGGTGCCGTCGGTTCACCCCTCCACTTT. Translation: CAWSLAKQGAVGSPLHF.

The V and J genes are TRBV11-2 and TRBJ2-7; D possibly matches TRBD1 or TRBD2 (6 bases each). Looked up from germline, CDR1 is SGHAT and CDR2 is FQNNGV. The CDR3 contains 15 residues. Trimming pared 2 bases from V and 6 bases from J, leaving 17 bases between. CDR3 bases: TGTGCCAGCAGCTTATTAGCAGGGGAGGAGCGCGAGCAGTACTTC. This encodes CASSLLAGEEREQYF.

The chain links TRBV29-1 to TRBJ1-2; D unresolved. The CDR3 extends over 11 amino acids. CDR1 and CDR2 (germline): SQVTM, ANQGSEA. V shed 4 bases and J shed 4 bases, with 7 bases lying between them. The CDR3: CSVVGLYGYTF. As DNA, the CDR3 is TGCAGCGTTGTTGGCCTCTATGGCTACACCTTC. The full variable domain, completed using reference TRBV29-1 and TRBJ1-2, is SAVISQKPSRDICQRGTSLTIQCQVDSQVTMMFWYRQQPGQSLTLIATANQGSEATYESGFVIDKFPISRPNLTFSTLTVSNMSPEDSSIYLCSVVGLYGYTFGSGTRLTVV.

The rearrangement uses TRBV23-1 and TRBJ1-5; no clear D gene. TRBV23-1 is given ORF status, its function remaining uncertain. V gave up 4 bases and J gave up 7 bases, with 14 bases separating them. This CDR3 region has 14 residues. This CDR3 reads CASSRYSTGQPQHF. The CDR3 nucleotides read TGCGCCAGCAGTCGCTACAGCACGGGCCAGCCCCAGCATTTT.

The chain recombines TRBV10-3 with TRBJ1-6; a weak D match, TRBD1 (5 bases). Deletions cut 0 bases from V and 7 bases from J, with 16 bases between. Germline V lookup: CDR1 ENHRY, CDR2 SYGVKD. CDR3 size: 17 residues. The CDR3 reads CAISESGPYRANSPLHF. CDR3 bases: TGTGCCATCAGTGAGTCGGGGCCATATCGGGCGAATTCACCCCTCCACTTT.

This rearrangement joins TRBV19 to TRBJ1-2, with D possibly TRBD1 on 6 matching bases. Trimming left V 9 bases short and J 3 bases short, with 14 bases between. CDR1 is LNHDA and CDR2 is SQIVND in the germline V gene (reference sequence). The CDR3 covers 13 residues. The CDR3 loop is CASHLGGDYGYTF. DNA for the CDR3: TGTGCCAGCCATTTAGGGGGGGACTATGGCTACACCTTC.

The V and J genes are TRBV9 and TRBJ1-1; 7 bases are shared with TRBD1. CDR1 SGDLS and CDR2 YYNGEE come from the germline V gene. This CDR3 has 13 amino acids. V lost 3 bases, J lost 5 bases, and 4 bases stayed unmatched. The CDR3: CASSATQGTEAFF. The CDR3 coding sequence is TGTGCCAGCAGCGCTACACAGGGGACTGAAGCTTTCTTT. Filled out from reference TRBV9 and TRBJ1-1, the complete variable domain reads DSGVTQTPKHLITATGQRVTLRCSPRSGDLSVYWYQQSLDQGLQFLIQYYNGEERAKGNILERFSAQQFPDLHSELNLSSLELGDSALYFCASSATQGTEAFFGQGTRLTVV.

This clone was detected only once. CDR3 DNA sequence: TGTGCCTCAGGGACAGGGGCGGAGGGTGGCTACACCTTC. This gives the protein CASGTGAEGGYTF. The chain carries TRBV10-3 and TRBJ1-2; 10 positions match TRBD1. Trimming at V came to 11 bases and at J to 7 bases, leaving 10 bases not matched to a gene. The germline V gene has CDR1 ENHRY and CDR2 SYGVKD. This CDR3 is built from 13 residues.

This sequence joins TRBV2 and TRBJ1-1, with D possibly being TRBD1 (5 bases). Germline values: CDR1 SNHLY, CDR2 FYNNEI. V was pared by 4 bases and J by 3 bases, with 18 bases between. This CDR3 contains 16 residues. The CDR3 DNA reads TGTGCCAGCAGTGGTAGGGGCGGGGTATTGGACACTGAAGCTTTCTTT. Its protein product is CASSGRGGVLDTEAFF.

The J gene is TRBJ2-5, the V gene TRBV30, with 8 nucleotides matching TRBD2. The CDR3 runs 16 residues. After removal of 0 bases from V and 4 bases from J, the junction contained 10 bases not matched to a gene. Germline CDR1 reads GTSNPN; CDR2 reads SVGIG (reference sequence). CDR3 DNA: TGTGCCTGGAGTGTAGGGGTAGCGGGGACCTCAGAGACCCAGTACTTC. It translates to CAWSVGVAGTSETQYF.